A selection of T cell receptor beta chains follows, all from one sample in a study of T cell repertoires in cytomegalovirus infection. From the reads, TCRdb called clonotypes with MiXCR, one entry per CDR3 protein. The sample includes around 250,000 distinct CDR3 sequences, about a sixth seen only once; the top ten take roughly 45%. Sequencing used CD8+ T cells from PBMCs. These TCRs come from a human donor in good health (CMV status not recorded). Some clones in this sample may be carry-over from other donors' samples. The CDR3 runs from the conserved cysteine through the conserved F or W. Fields, in order: D gene, clone size, V gene, J gene, CDR3 protein, CDR3 DNA. D genes are given only for firm matches. Clone size is shown for a subset of rows, as once, few, many or a class of expanded clone.

D: TRBD2; size: many; V: TRBV6-5; J: TRBJ2-3; CDR3: CASNSLAGGILSTDTQYF; DNA: TGTGCCAGCAACTCTTTAGCGGGGGGGATCCTATCTACAGATACGCAGTATTTT
D: -; size: -; V: TRBV28; J: TRBJ2-2; CDR3: CASSLGWGTRNTGELFF; DNA: TGTGCCAGCAGTTTGGGTTGGGGGACAAGGAACACCGGGGAGCTGTTTTTT
D: TRBD2; size: few; V: TRBV5-4; J: TRBJ2-1; CDR3: CASRDIGTSGGNEQFF; DNA: TGTGCCAGCAGAGACATCGGGACTAGCGGGGGCAATGAGCAGTTCTTC
D: -; size: few; V: TRBV15; J: TRBJ2-7; CDR3: CATSRVGAGPGRYEQYF; DNA: TGTGCCACCAGCAGAGTCGGGGCAGGCCCGGGACGGTACGAGCAGTACTTC
D: -; size: many; V: TRBV10-3; J: TRBJ2-7; CDR3: CAISESNYHEQYF; DNA: TGTGCCATCAGTGAGTCTAACTACCACGAGCAGTACTTC
D: TRBD2; size: -; V: TRBV25-1; J: TRBJ2-3; CDR3: CASSKTSGGARTDTQYF; DNA: TGTGCCAGCAGTAAGACTAGCGGGGGGGCTCGAACAGATACGCAGTATTTT
D: TRBD1; size: many; V: TRBV7-2; J: TRBJ2-2; CDR3: CATETGITVGELFF; DNA: TGTGCCACCGAGACAGGGATAACCGTCGGGGAGCTGTTTTTT
D: TRBD2; size: -; V: TRBV7-6; J: TRBJ2-3; CDR3: CASSPTVMTSGGTDTQYF; DNA: TGTGCCAGCAGCCCGACCGTGATGACTAGCGGGGGGACAGATACGCAGTATTTT
D: -; size: -; V: TRBV29-1; J: TRBJ2-7; CDR3: CSVVGEEGLPYEQYF; DNA: TGCAGCGTTGTTGGCGAAGAGGGACTTCCCTACGAGCAGTACTTC
D: TRBD1; size: few; V: TRBV29-1; J: TRBJ1-5; CDR3: CSVRTGDNQPQHF; DNA: TGCAGCGTTAGGACAGGGGATAATCAGCCCCAGCATTTT
D: -; size: many; V: TRBV11-2; J: TRBJ2-1; CDR3: CASRLAWASYNEQFF; DNA: TGTGCCAGCAGGCTAGCGTGGGCCTCCTACAATGAGCAGTTCTTC
D: TRBD1; size: few; V: TRBV7-8; J: TRBJ2-3; CDR3: CASSRRAAGQEHVGTDTQYF; DNA: TGTGCCAGCAGCCGACGAGCCGCGGGACAGGAACACGTCGGCACAGATACGCAGTATTTT
D: TRBD1; size: many; V: TRBV12-5; J: TRBJ1-1; CDR3: CASAPTGERTEAFF; DNA: TGTGCTAGTGCCCCTACAGGGGAAAGGACTGAAGCTTTCTTT
D: -; size: -; V: TRBV19; J: TRBJ2-3; CDR3: CASSMWGAPADTQYF; DNA: TGTGCCAGTAGTATGTGGGGGGCGCCGGCAGATACGCAGTATTTT
D: -; size: -; V: TRBV7-8; J: TRBJ1-1; CDR3: CASSLVRAGAEAFF; DNA: TGTGCCAGCAGCTTAGTTAGGGCAGGGGCTGAAGCTTTCTTT
D: TRBD2; size: many; V: TRBV7-2; J: TRBJ2-3; CDR3: CASSLVPNLAGVTDTQYF; DNA: TGTGCCAGCAGCTTAGTTCCCAATCTAGCGGGGGTCACAGATACGCAGTATTTT
D: -; size: -; V: TRBV20-1; J: TRBJ2-1; CDR3: CSARDLPRGNEQFF; DNA: TGCAGTGCTAGAGATCTTCCGCGGGGAAATGAGCAGTTCTTC
D: -; size: -; V: TRBV2; J: TRBJ1-2; CDR3: CASTPRGLNYGYTF; DNA: TGTGCCAGCACCCCAAGGGGACTTAACTATGGCTACACCTTC
D: -; size: few; V: TRBV6-2/TRBV6-3; J: TRBJ1-1; CDR3: CASSYGRAYTEAFF; DNA: TGTGCCAGCAGTTACGGCAGGGCATACACTGAAGCTTTCTTT
D: -; size: few; V: TRBV24-1; J: TRBJ2-2; CDR3: CATSDRTAVNTGELFF; DNA: TGTGCCACCAGTGATCGGACAGCTGTGAACACCGGGGAGCTGTTTTTT
D: -; size: few; V: TRBV9; J: TRBJ2-5; CDR3: CASRNISGTALGAQYF; DNA: TGTGCCAGCAGGAATATCTCCGGGACGGCCTTGGGGGCCCAGTACTTC
D: -; size: -; V: TRBV6-5; J: TRBJ2-5; CDR3: CASSYSDRGGGETQYF; DNA: TGTGCCAGCAGTTACTCGGATCGGGGAGGGGGAGAGACCCAGTACTTC
D: TRBD2; size: -; V: TRBV7-9; J: TRBJ2-5; CDR3: CASSSGGARETQYF; DNA: TGTGCCAGCAGCTCCGGGGGGGCCAGAGAGACCCAGTACTTC
D: TRBD1; size: many; V: TRBV7-2; J: TRBJ2-3; CDR3: CASSPGQVGTRAGTDTQYF; DNA: TGTGCCAGCAGCCCGGGACAGGTTGGAACTCGGGCTGGCACAGATACGCAGTATTTT
D: -; size: many; V: TRBV28; J: TRBJ2-4; CDR3: CASSETSGSQVKNIQYF; DNA: TGTGCCAGCAGTGAAACTTCCGGGAGCCAAGTCAAAAACATTCAGTACTTC
D: -; size: many; V: TRBV28; J: TRBJ1-2; CDR3: CASSLSRLPGYTF; DNA: TGTGCCAGCAGTTTATCCCGCCTCCCAGGCTACACCTTC
D: -; size: -; V: TRBV29-1; J: TRBJ2-1; CDR3: CSVEDQPADNEQFF; DNA: TGCAGCGTTGAAGATCAACCAGCCGACAATGAGCAGTTCTTC
D: -; size: -; V: TRBV10-2; J: TRBJ2-7; CDR3: CASREGPGETYEQYF; DNA: TGCGCCAGCAGAGAAGGACCAGGGGAGACCTACGAGCAGTACTTC
D: TRBD1; size: -; V: TRBV4-1; J: TRBJ1-1; CDR3: CASRRQGSTEAFF; DNA: TGCGCCAGCAGAAGACAGGGGAGCACTGAAGCTTTCTTT
D: -; size: many; V: TRBV7-9; J: TRBJ2-1; CDR3: CASSWAGYNEQFF; DNA: TGTGCCAGCAGCTGGGCAGGATACAATGAGCAGTTCTTC
D: -; size: -; V: TRBV4-1; J: TRBJ2-2; CDR3: CASSHQAANTGELFF; DNA: TGCGCCAGCAGCCATCAGGCAGCGAACACCGGGGAGCTGTTTTTT
D: -; size: -; V: TRBV20-1; J: TRBJ2-1; CDR3: CSAGIRGLSYNEQFF; DNA: TGCAGTGCGGGAATTAGGGGGTTATCCTACAATGAGCAGTTCTTC
D: -; size: many; V: TRBV12-3/TRBV12-4; J: TRBJ2-5; CDR3: CASSRAGIQYF; DNA: TGTGCCAGCAGTCGTGCAGGAATCCAGTACTTC
D: -; size: many; V: TRBV12-3/TRBV12-4; J: TRBJ2-7; CDR3: CATATALSYEQYF; DNA: TGTGCCACTGCGACAGCCCTCTCCTACGAGCAGTACTTC
D: TRBD1; size: many; V: TRBV12-3/TRBV12-4; J: TRBJ2-7; CDR3: CASSSGTDPYEQYF; DNA: TGTGCCAGCAGTTCCGGGACAGATCCTTACGAGCAGTACTTC
D: -; size: -; V: TRBV29-1; J: TRBJ2-1; CDR3: CSVSHEQFF; DNA: TGCAGCGTTTCCCATGAGCAGTTCTTC
D: -; size: -; V: TRBV7-6; J: TRBJ1-4; CDR3: CASSRRTGLPNEKLFF; DNA: TGTGCCAGCAGCCGCCGAACGGGCCTCCCTAATGAAAAACTGTTTTTT
D: -; size: few; V: TRBV7-9; J: TRBJ1-1; CDR3: CASWGGGTEAFF; DNA: TGTGCCAGCTGGGGGGGAGGCACTGAAGCTTTCTTT
D: -; size: few; V: TRBV6-1; J: TRBJ2-7; CDR3: CASSEGVYGIHEQYF; DNA: TGTGCCAGCAGTGAAGGAGTCTACGGGATCCACGAGCAGTACTTC
D: TRBD1; size: many; V: TRBV25-1; J: TRBJ1-2; CDR3: CASSERDRGLGYTF; DNA: TGTGCCAGCAGTGAAAGAGACAGGGGGCTCGGCTACACCTTC
D: TRBD1; size: -; V: TRBV11-3; J: TRBJ2-2; CDR3: CASSSGQGGGELFF; DNA: TGTGCCAGCAGCTCGGGACAGGGTGGCGGGGAGCTGTTTTTT
D: TRBD1; size: -; V: TRBV12-3/TRBV12-4; J: TRBJ1-5; CDR3: CASSSDRDRNQPQHF; DNA: TGTGCCAGCAGTTCCGACAGGGATCGGAATCAGCCCCAGCATTTT
D: TRBD2; size: -; V: TRBV7-2; J: TRBJ2-1; CDR3: CASSSGLAGDYNEQFF; DNA: TGTGCCAGCAGCTCAGGACTAGCGGGGGACTACAATGAGCAGTTCTTC
D: -; size: -; V: TRBV10-3; J: TRBJ1-2; CDR3: CAISEPEGLNYGYTF; DNA: TGTGCCATCAGTGAACCCGAGGGGTTGAACTATGGCTACACCTTC
D: TRBD1; size: -; V: TRBV12-3/TRBV12-4; J: TRBJ2-1; CDR3: CASSLYGTGAYNEQFF; DNA: TGTGCCAGCAGTTTATACGGGACAGGGGCATACAATGAGCAGTTCTTC
D: -; size: -; V: TRBV20-1; J: TRBJ2-3; CDR3: CSARGIRYTDTQYF; DNA: TGCAGTGCTAGGGGAATTAGATACACAGATACGCAGTATTTT
D: -; size: -; V: TRBV6-2/TRBV6-3; J: TRBJ2-7; CDR3: CASSYIPTDYEQYF; DNA: TGTGCCAGCAGTTACATCCCCACAGACTACGAGCAGTACTTC
D: TRBD1; size: few; V: TRBV5-6; J: TRBJ1-1; CDR3: CASSLLRDRNMNTEAFF; DNA: TGTGCCAGCAGCTTACTCCGGGACAGGAACATGAACACTGAAGCTTTCTTT
D: -; size: few; V: TRBV12-5; J: TRBJ1-1; CDR3: CASALGGWNTEAFF; DNA: TGTGCTAGTGCCTTAGGGGGTTGGAACACTGAAGCTTTCTTT
D: -; size: many; V: TRBV7-8; J: TRBJ1-1; CDR3: CASSLENFTEAFF; DNA: TGTGCCAGCAGCTTAGAGAATTTCACTGAAGCTTTCTTT
D: TRBD1; size: few; V: TRBV6-6; J: TRBJ1-4; CDR3: CASAPTGQGKEKLFF; DNA: TGTGCCAGTGCACCCACAGGACAGGGAAAGGAAAAACTGTTTTTT
D: TRBD2; size: many; V: TRBV7-8; J: TRBJ2-1; CDR3: CASSSERGRLRATYNEQFF; DNA: TGTGCCAGCAGCTCAGAGCGGGGGAGGCTCCGGGCCACCTACAATGAGCAGTTCTTC
D: TRBD1; size: many; V: TRBV7-9; J: TRBJ1-3; CDR3: CASSLGGTESNTIYF; DNA: TGTGCCAGCAGCTTAGGAGGGACAGAGAGCAACACCATATATTTT
D: TRBD1; size: -; V: TRBV15; J: TRBJ2-3; CDR3: CATSRTGVGSDTQYF; DNA: TGTGCCACCAGCAGGACAGGGGTCGGATCCGATACGCAGTATTTT